Presented here are 5 T cell receptor beta chains from one specimen sequenced in a study of PD-1 blockade in mismatch repair-deficient tumors. Produced via immunoSEQ multiplex PCR; TCRdb's table is partial and in-frame only. Of tens of thousands of clones listed, about 91% are singletons. The starting material was peripheral blood, obtained 52 weeks after starting pembrolizumab. These TCRs come from an adult with mismatch repair-deficient cancer.

Relative to its sample, this clone is medium-sized. This chain uses TRBV9 with TRBJ1-1; 10 nucleotides line up with TRBD1. The germline gives CDR1 SGDLS, CDR2 YYNGEE. The CDR3 loop spans 15 amino acids. Losses at the gene ends were 4 bases for V and 3 bases for J; bases not matched to a gene: 6. Written as DNA, the CDR3 is TGTGCCAGCAGCCCACCCGGGACAGGGGACACTGAAGCTTTCTTT. Its translation is CASSPPGTGDTEAFF.

The CDR3 region is CASGWTGGSNQPQHF. CDR3 in DNA: TGTGCCAGTGGATGGACAGGGGGGAGCAATCAGCCCCAGCATTTT. This chain connects TRBV19 to TRBJ1-5, with 10 bases that match TRBD1. V dropped 8 bases and J dropped 1; count of bases not matched to a gene: 5. Germline-derived CDR1 and CDR2 are LNHDA and SQIVND (reference sequence). The CDR3 runs to 15 residues.

The chain uses TRBV4-1 and TRBJ2-7; weak D call: TRBD1 (6 bases). Trimming shortened V by 4 bases and J by 6 bases, and 16 bases separated the two germline ends. The length of the CDR3 is 14 residues. From germline, CDR1 is MGHRA and CDR2 YSYEKL. The CDR3 spells CASSLRDNPSEQYF. The CDR3 region has the DNA TGCGCCAGCAGCCTTAGGGACAATCCTAGCGAGCAGTACTTC.

This clone was found once. This chain links TRBV6-5 with TRBJ2-7, with D possibly matching TRBD1 (5 bases). This CDR3 region has 11 residues. Germline assignment: CDR1 MNHEY and CDR2 SVGAGI. Between the trimmed V and J ends, which lost 3 bases and 9 bases, there was a span of 9 bases. The CDR3 bases are TGTGCCAGCAGTTATGCAGGGATGCAGTACTTC. This gives the protein CASSYAGMQYF.

The V call is TRBV6-5, the J call TRBJ2-1, with a tentative D call TRBD2 (5 bases). Between the trimmed V and J ends, which lost 2 bases and 4 bases, there was a span of 12 bases. Germline CDR1 is MNHEY and CDR2 is SVGAGI. The CDR3 runs 15 residues. The CDR3 region is CASSYIKGRYNEQFF. CDR3 sequence (DNA): TGTGCCAGCAGTTACATAAAAGGGAGATACAATGAGCAGTTCTTC.